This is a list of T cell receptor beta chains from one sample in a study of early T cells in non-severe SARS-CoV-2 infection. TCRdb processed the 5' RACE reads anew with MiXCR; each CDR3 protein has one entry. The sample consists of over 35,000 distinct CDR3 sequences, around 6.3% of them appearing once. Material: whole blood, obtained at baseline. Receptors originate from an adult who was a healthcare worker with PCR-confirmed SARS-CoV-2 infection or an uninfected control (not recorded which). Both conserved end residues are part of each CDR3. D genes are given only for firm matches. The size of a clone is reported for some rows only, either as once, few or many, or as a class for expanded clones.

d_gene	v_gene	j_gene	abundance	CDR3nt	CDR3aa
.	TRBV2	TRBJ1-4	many	TGTGCCAGCAGTGACCGGCAGGGGAATGAAAAACTGTTTTTT	CASSDRQGNEKLFF
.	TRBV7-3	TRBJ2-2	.	TGTGCCAGCAGCTTAGATCGAGCTACCGGGGAGCTGTTTTTT	CASSLDRATGELFF
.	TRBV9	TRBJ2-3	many	TGTGCCAGCAGCGTAGCCAGCCGGGCTAGCACAGATACGCAGTATTTT	CASSVASRASTDTQYF
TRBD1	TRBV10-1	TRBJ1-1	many	TGCGCCAGCAGTGAGTCTAGACAGGGTAGCTGTGGGGACACTGAAGCTTTCTTT	CASSESRQGSCGDTEAFF
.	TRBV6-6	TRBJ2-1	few	TGTGCCAGCAGTCCCGCTGGGGGGGCAGGCAATGAGCAGTTCTTC	CASSPAGGAGNEQFF
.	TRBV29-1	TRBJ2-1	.	TGCAGCGGTAGGAGCTCCTACAATGAGCAGTTCTTC	CSGRSSYNEQFF
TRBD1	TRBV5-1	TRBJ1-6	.	TGCGCCAGCAGCTCGATGACAGGGGGGAATTCACCCCTCCACTTT	CASSSMTGGNSPLHF
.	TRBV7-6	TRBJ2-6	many	TGTGCCAGCAGCCTACAGGCCCTCCACTCTGGGGCCAACGTCCTGACTTTC	CASSLQALHSGANVLTF
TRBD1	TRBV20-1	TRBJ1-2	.	TGCAGTGCTAGACCCCTACAGGGGGGCCATGGCCACACCTTC	CSARPLQGGHGHTF
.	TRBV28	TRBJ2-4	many	TGTGCCAGCAGTTTAGGATATTGGGAGGCCAAAAACATTCAGTACTTC	CASSLGYWEAKNIQYF
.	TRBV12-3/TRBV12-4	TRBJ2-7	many	TGTGCCAGCAGGATCGGACTTATGAACTACGAGCAGTACTTC	CASRIGLMNYEQYF
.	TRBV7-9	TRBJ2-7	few	TGTGCCAGCAGCTATGACTCATACGAGCAGTACTTC	CASSYDSYEQYF
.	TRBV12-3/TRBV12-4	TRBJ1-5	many	TGTGCCAGCAGTTATGGAGTTCAGCCCCAGCATTTT	CASSYGVQPQHF
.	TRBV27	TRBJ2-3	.	TGTGCCAGCAGTTTAAGCAGAGTCGAGGGGGATACGCAGTATTTT	CASSLSRVEGDTQYF
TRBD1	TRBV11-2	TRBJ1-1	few	TGTGCCAGCAGCTTAGGTGCAGGGGGCTCTGAAGCTTTCTTT	CASSLGAGGSEAFF
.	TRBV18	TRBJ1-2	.	TGTGCCAGCTCAATGAGGGAGGCGCAAGGCTACACCTTC	CASSMREAQGYTF
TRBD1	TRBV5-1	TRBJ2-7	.	TGCGCCAGCGCGCGACAGGGACCCTACGAGCAGTACTTC	CASARQGPYEQYF
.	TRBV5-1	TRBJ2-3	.	TGCGCCAGCAGCCATGGACGTAGCGACCCAGATACGCAGTATTTT	CASSHGRSDPDTQYF
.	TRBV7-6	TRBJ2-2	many	TGTGCCAGCAGCTTATTCCGGTCTGGGGAGCTGTTTTTT	CASSLFRSGELFF
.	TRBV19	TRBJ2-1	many	TGTGCCAGTAGTGGCCGGGGCCTCAGTTACAATGAGCAGTTCTTC	CASSGRGLSYNEQFF
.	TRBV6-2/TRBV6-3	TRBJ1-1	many	TGTGCCAGCAGCCGACGGAACACTGAAGCTTTCTTT	CASSRRNTEAFF
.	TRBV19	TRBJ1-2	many	TGTGCCAGTACCGGGGCTTATGGCTACACCTTC	CASTGAYGYTF
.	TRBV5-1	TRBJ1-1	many	TGCGCCAGCAGCTTGATGGCAGACCTAAACACTGAAGCTTTCTTT	CASSLMADLNTEAFF
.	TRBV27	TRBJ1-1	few	TGTGCCAGCAGTTTATCGGGGGCCACTGAAGCTTTCTTT	CASSLSGATEAFF
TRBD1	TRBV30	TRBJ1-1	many	TGTGCCTGGAGTGTAAAAGGCAGGGGGCTGGGCACTGAAGCTTTCTTT	CAWSVKGRGLGTEAFF
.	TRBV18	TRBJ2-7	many	TGTGCCAGCTCACCGCTGGGGTCGTCCTACGAGCAGTACTTC	CASSPLGSSYEQYF
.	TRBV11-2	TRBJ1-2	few	TGTGCCAGCAGCCGCATCAAGAGGCAGGGCACTGGCTACACCTTC	CASSRIKRQGTGYTF
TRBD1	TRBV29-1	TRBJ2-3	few	TGCAGCGTTGCTGGACAGGGTCTCACAGATACGCAGTATTTT	CSVAGQGLTDTQYF
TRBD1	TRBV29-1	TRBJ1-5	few	TGCAGCGTTAGGACAGGGGATTTCAATCAGCCCCAGCATTTT	CSVRTGDFNQPQHF
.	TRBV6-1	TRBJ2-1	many	TGTGCCAGCGGGCGAGGGACACCTGAGCAGTTCTTC	CASGRGTPEQFF
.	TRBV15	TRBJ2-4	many	TGTGCCACCAGCAGTCAGACAGCTATTCAGTACTTC	CATSSQTAIQYF
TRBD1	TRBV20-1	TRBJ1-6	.	TGCAGTGCCCCGGGACAGGGGGGCAATAATTCACCCCCCCACTTT	CSAPGQGGNNSPPHF
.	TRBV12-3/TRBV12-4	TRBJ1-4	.	TGTGCCAGCAGTGCGAGCGGCGGGGAAAAACTGTTTTTT	CASSASGGEKLFF
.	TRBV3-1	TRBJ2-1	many	TGTGCCAGCAGCCAAGAACGGAATGAGCAGTTCTTC	CASSQERNEQFF
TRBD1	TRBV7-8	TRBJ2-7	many	TGTGCCAGCAGCTTAGGGGACAGGATCTACGAGCAGTACTTC	CASSLGDRIYEQYF
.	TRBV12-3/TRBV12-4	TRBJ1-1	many	TGTGCCAGCAGTTTAAGGCCGAAGAACACTGAAGCTTTCTTT	CASSLRPKNTEAFF
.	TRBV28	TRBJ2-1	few	TGTGCCAGCAGTTTAAGACTGTCCCTTTTCAATGAGCAGTTCTTC	CASSLRLSLFNEQFF
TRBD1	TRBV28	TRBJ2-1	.	TGTGCCAGCAGTTCGCCAGGGGGCTCGTACAATGAGCAGTTCTTC	CASSSPGGSYNEQFF
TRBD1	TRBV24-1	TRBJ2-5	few	TGTGCCACCAGTGATTTCCCCGGACAGGGGACAGAGACCCAGTACTTC	CATSDFPGQGTETQYF
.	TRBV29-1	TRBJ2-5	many	TGCAGCGCCGAGTCAGGGCAAGAGACCCAGTACTTC	CSAESGQETQYF
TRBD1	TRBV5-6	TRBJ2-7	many	TGTGCCAGCAGCCGGACAGGGACCTACGAGCAGTACTTC	CASSRTGTYEQYF
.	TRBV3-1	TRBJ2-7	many	TGTGCCAGCAGCCAAGGAGCGGGCTCTGCCTACGAGCAGTACTTC	CASSQGAGSAYEQYF
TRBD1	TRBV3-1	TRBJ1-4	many	TGTGCCAGCAGCCCTATTACGATCCAGGGGGCTTGGGAAAAACTGTTTTTT	CASSPITIQGAWEKLFF
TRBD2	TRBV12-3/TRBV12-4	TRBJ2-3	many	TGTGCCAGCAGTCCCGGCGGGAGGGGGCAGTATTTT	CASSPGGRGQYF
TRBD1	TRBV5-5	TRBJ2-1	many	TGTGCCAGCAGCTTGGACCGGGACAGGGGGCTATTTGAGCAGTTCTTC	CASSLDRDRGLFEQFF
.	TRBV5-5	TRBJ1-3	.	TGTGCCAGCAGAAGGGACACTGCTGGAAACACCATATATTTT	CASRRDTAGNTIYF
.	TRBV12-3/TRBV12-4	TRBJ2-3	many	TGTGCCAGCAGTCTAGGCCAGGGAAGCACAGATACGCAGTATTTT	CASSLGQGSTDTQYF
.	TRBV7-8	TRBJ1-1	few	TGTGCCAGCTCAGGAGAGGGGCGTCGCTACACTGAAGCTTTCTTT	CASSGEGRRYTEAFF
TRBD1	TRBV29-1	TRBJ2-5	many	TGCAGCGGTTCTGGACAGGCTGTAGAGACCCAGTACTTC	CSGSGQAVETQYF